One sample yielded the 24 T cell receptor beta chains listed below, sequenced in a study of T cells in Graves' hyperthyroidism and ophthalmopathy. RNA transcripts served as the template for amplifying TCR beta CDR3 regions. The HTBI primer set served for first-round RT-PCR of the TCR CDR3. TCRdb redid the calling of the multiplex PCR reads with MiXCR, one entry per CDR3 protein. The repertoire includes about 700,000 distinct CDR3 sequences, approximately 15% of them detected once, and roughly 10% sits in the top ten. Sequencing was done on a sample of blood. Receptor source: a young woman with Graves' hyperthyroidism.

The sample holds a few counts of this clonotype. The chain couples TRBV20-1 to TRBJ2-1; unclear D gene. The V gene's germline CDR1 is DFQATT and CDR2 SNEGSKA (reference sequence). The V end was cut by 0 bases, the J end by 0 bases, with 9 bases between. The CDR3 length is 15 residues. DNA for the CDR3: TGCAGTGCTAGAGACTTCTCCCTCTCCTACAATGAGCAGTTCTTC. It specifies CSARDFSLSYNEQFF.

At least ten counts were recorded for this clonotype. V gene TRBV7-8 combines with J gene TRBJ2-1; D may be TRBD2 (5 bases). V was clipped by 1 base and J by 14 bases, with 24 bases between them. The CDR3 sequence is 16 residues long. The V gene's germline CDR1 is SGHVS and CDR2 FQNEAQ. CDR3 coding DNA: TGTGCCAGCAGCTTAGATCACGGGCTAGCCTCCCCTAGGGAGTTCTTC. Amino acids: CASSLDHGLASPREFF.

V usage is TRBV4-2 and J usage is TRBJ2-2, with 9 bases matching TRBD2. This CDR3 has 18 amino acids. Germline-derived CDR1 and CDR2 are LGHNA and YNFKEQ. V was clipped by 3 bases and J by 6 bases; unmatched bases: 14. CDR3 residues: CASSHRLAGSWESGELFF. Here the CDR3 DNA reads TGTGCCAGCAGCCATCGGCTAGCGGGATCTTGGGAGTCCGGGGAGCTGTTTTTT.

This clonotype was observed a single time. J is TRBJ2-2 and V is TRBV19; TRBD2 might be the D (5 bases). Germline loops: CDR1 LNHDA, CDR2 SQIVND (reference sequence). V was trimmed by 3 bases and J by 1 base, leaving 9 bases between them. The CDR3 totals 15 residues. This CDR3 is CASSMGGWNTGELFF. Written as DNA, the CDR3 is TGTGCCAGTAGTATGGGCGGGTGGAACACCGGGGAGCTGTTTTTT.

This clonotype was counted ten times or more. The chain links TRBV9 to TRBJ2-3; no clear D. V shed 4 bases and J shed 0 bases, with 12 bases lying between them. The CDR3 covers 15 residues. CDR1 and CDR2 from the germline V gene are SGDLS and YYNGEE. CDR3 in amino acids: CASSLLTTSTDTQYF. The CDR3 bases are TGTGCCAGCAGCCTTCTAACGACTAGCACAGATACGCAGTATTTT.

The chain joins TRBV6-1 to TRBJ2-5; TRBD2 aligns across 7 bases. The CDR3 covers 19 residues. Trimming at V came to 6 bases and at J to 3 bases, leaving 22 bases not matched to a gene. Germline CDR1 and CDR2: MNHNS and SASEGT. The CDR3 reads CASSQTRAGAAFLEETQYF. CDR3 nucleotide sequence: TGTGCCAGCAGCCAGACCAGGGCGGGAGCGGCCTTTTTGGAAGAGACCCAGTACTTC.

This clonotype was observed at least ten times. The chain has TRBV12-3 or TRBV12-4 and TRBJ1-2; TRBD1 agrees at 8 bases. The CDR3 is 12 residues long. V shed 7 bases and J 7 bases; nucleotides not matched to a gene: 5. The CDR3 DNA reads as TGTGCCAGCACCACAGGGGGAGGTGGCTACACCTTC. Protein product: CASTTGGGGYTF.

Ten or more counts support this clonotype. The chain joins TRBV6-6 to TRBJ2-7; 13 nucleotides line up with TRBD2. Germline-derived CDR1 and CDR2 are MNHNY and SVGAGI (reference sequence). J lost 7 bases, V lost 0 bases, and 6 bases had no gene match. The CDR3 spans 16 residues. This CDR3 reads CASSYSRLAGGGEQYF. The CDR3 DNA reads TGTGCCAGCAGTTACTCGCGACTAGCGGGAGGAGGGGAGCAGTACTTC.

V usage is TRBV27 and J usage is TRBJ1-1; D is unresolved. V gave up 5 bases and J gave up 1 base, with 14 bases separating them. CDR3 length: 15 amino acids. Germline CDR1 reads MNHEY; CDR2 reads SMNVEV (reference sequence). Here the CDR3 DNA reads TGTGCCAGCAGTCGTATGGGCTACGGGAACACTGAAGCTTTCTTT. This gives the protein CASSRMGYGNTEAFF.

A remark on this clonotype: Mismatch with germline at one junction end may stem from a read error. This CDR3 is CTSSQDYGAGAFF. CDR3 DNA: TGTACCAGCAGCCAAGATTATGGGGCAGGGGCTTTCTTT. V is TRBV3-1 and J is TRBJ1-1, with D maybe TRBD1 (5 bases). Germline values: CDR1 LGHDT, CDR2 YNNKEL (reference sequence). The CDR3 loop spans 13 amino acids.

The chain joins TRBV30 to TRBJ2-7; D not certain. The V and J ends lost 6 bases and 0 bases respectively, with 24 bases between them. Germline loops: CDR1 GTSNPN, CDR2 SVGIG (reference sequence). This CDR3 contains 17 residues. The DNA of the CDR3 is TGTGCCTGCCTGCCCCCGCCCGGGCCTCCGTACTCCTACGAGCAGTACTTC. Translation: CACLPPPGPPYSYEQYF.

The DNA for the CDR3 is TGCAGTGCTACCGGGTATTATGGGGCCAACGTCCTGACTTTC. Its protein is CSATGYYGANVLTF. The chain carries TRBV20-1 and TRBJ2-6; D gene ambiguous. CDR1 and CDR2 from the germline V gene are DFQATT and SNEGSKA (reference sequence). CDR3 length: 14 amino acids. V shed 4 bases and J shed 3 bases, with 10 bases lying between them.

This clonotype was observed at least ten times. The chain couples TRBV2 to TRBJ2-7; 7 bases map to TRBD2. With V trimmed by 10 bases and J by 5 bases, 11 bases remained unmatched. Per the germline V gene, CDR1 is SNHLY and CDR2 is FYNNEI. The CDR3 length is 13 residues. In nucleotides, the CDR3 is TGTGCCAACCCCGCGGGAGCATTCCACGAGCAGTACTTC. Amino acid sequence: CANPAGAFHEQYF.

Worth noting for this clonotype: This may arise from a read error, as a much more abundant clone is one base away. This chain joins TRBV7-3 and TRBJ1-1; no clear D gene. Germline V gene data show CDR1 as SGHTA and CDR2 as FQGTGA. This CDR3 has 16 amino acids. The V end was cut by 0 bases, the J end by 5 bases, with 16 bases between. CDR3 sequence: CASSLTSLGIGTEAFF. CDR3 coding DNA: TGTGCCAGCAGCTTAACTTCCCTGGGGATAGGGACTGAAGCTTTCTTT.

In this sample, this clonotype turned up a few times. A read error is likely, as this CDR3 ends without the conserved phenylalanine or tryptophan. The rearrangement uses TRBV28 and TRBJ2-4, with 8 bases aligning to TRBD2. The germline V gene encodes CDR1 MDHEN and CDR2 SYDVKM. CDR3 length equals 16 residues. V gave up 6 bases and J gave up 2 bases; unmatched junction bases: 9. CDR3 residues: CASSGGGVVSKNIQYL. The CDR3 DNA reads as TGTGCCAGCAGCGGGGGGGGAGTGGTTTCCAAAAACATTCAGTACCTC.

The V call is TRBV6-2 or TRBV6-3, the J call TRBJ2-3, with 11 bases fitting TRBD1. The germline V gene has CDR1 MNHEY and CDR2 SVGEGT. CDR3 length: 19 residues. V shed 6 bases and J 0 bases; nucleotides not matched to a gene: 14. The CDR3 nucleotides are TGTGCCAGCAGACCTTACCGGGACAGGGGGTTTGGTAGCACAGATACGCAGTATTTT. It yields the protein CASRPYRDRGFGSTDTQYF.

The table lists this clonotype with many counts. V usage is TRBV12-3 or TRBV12-4 and J usage is TRBJ2-7; 8 positions match TRBD2. The junction had 11 bases not matched to a gene; V was cut back by 6 bases and J by 7 bases. The CDR3 covers 14 residues. CDR3 coding DNA: TGTGCCAGCAGCCATCAGCGGGAGTCGGGGGAGCAGTACTTC. Protein product: CASSHQRESGEQYF.

This clonotype was observed at least ten times. The chain employs TRBV6-6 and TRBJ2-1; D uncertain. Germline V CDR1 and CDR2: MNHNY, SVGAGI (reference sequence). This CDR3 comprises 15 residues. Trimming cost V 0 bases and J 6 bases, with 12 bases left between them. The CDR3 loop reads CASSYSGGRTNEQFF. The CDR3 nucleotides read TGTGCCAGCAGTTACTCTGGCGGACGGACCAATGAGCAGTTCTTC.

Many counts were recorded for this clonotype. The chain employs TRBV7-9 and TRBJ1-1; D may be TRBD1 (5 bases). V was shortened by 1 base and J by 0 bases, with 9 bases between the two germline ends. CDR3 length: 15 amino acids. CDR1 is SEHNR, CDR2 FQNEAQ, per germline (reference sequence). The CDR3 DNA reads as TGTGCCAGCAGCTTAGTGGGGGGGATGAACACTGAAGCTTTCTTT. Translating it yields CASSLVGGMNTEAFF.

V and J are TRBV19 and TRBJ1-4; possible D gene TRBD1, 5 bases. Deletions cut 4 bases from V and 5 bases from J, with 17 bases between. The CDR3 runs to 16 residues. CDR1 and CDR2 from the germline V gene are LNHDA and SQIVND (reference sequence). The CDR3: CASSNSPGRRNEKLFF. The CDR3, as DNA: TGTGCCAGTAGTAATAGTCCGGGACGGCGGAATGAAAAACTGTTTTTT. Full variable domain (remainder filled in from reference TRBV19 and TRBJ1-4): DGGITQSPKYLFRKEGQNVTLSCEQNLNHDAMYWYRQDPGQGLRLIYYSQIVNDFQKGDIAEGYSVSREKKESFPLTVTSAQKNPTAFYLCASSNSPGRRNEKLFFGSGTQLSVL.

The table lists this clonotype with a few counts. The gene calls are TRBV5-4 and TRBJ2-5; D may be TRBD1 or TRBD2 (6 bases each). This CDR3 has 12 residues. V lost 7 bases, J lost 5 bases, and 12 bases lay in between. Germline loops: CDR1 SGHNT, CDR2 YYREEE (reference sequence). This CDR3 is CASRQAGETQYF. For the CDR3, the DNA is TGTGCCAGCCGACAGGCGGGGGAGACCCAGTACTTC.

The V and J genes are TRBV13 and TRBJ2-7, with 7 bases lining up with TRBD2. V shed 3 bases and J 7 bases; nucleotides not matched to a gene: 15. Germline V CDR1 and CDR2: PRHDT, FYEKMQ (reference sequence). The CDR3 spans 16 residues. The CDR3 is CASSFRTSGAPGEQYF. The CDR3 coding sequence is TGTGCCAGCAGCTTCCGGACGAGCGGGGCCCCGGGGGAGCAGTACTTC.

This clonotype was counted at least ten times. The chain has TRBV20-1 and TRBJ2-1; D might be TRBD2 (7 bases). V was shortened by 1 base and J by 4 bases, with 17 bases between the two germline ends. CDR1 and CDR2 from the germline V gene are DFQATT and SNEGSKA (reference sequence). The CDR3 extends over 16 amino acids. The chain's CDR3 is CSARVGGGHLYNEQFF. In nucleotides, the CDR3 is TGCAGTGCTAGAGTAGGGGGGGGACACCTATACAATGAGCAGTTCTTC.

Written as DNA, the CDR3 is TGTGCCAGTAGTACGCTACCCTCCGGTTATGAAGGCGACGAGCAGTACTTC. Protein: CASSTLPSGYEGDEQYF. V usage is TRBV19 and J usage is TRBJ2-7; no clear D gene. The CDR3 has 17 amino acids. The germline V gene encodes CDR1 LNHDA and CDR2 SQIVND (reference sequence). V was cut by 4 bases and J by 5 bases, with 24 bases left in between.